This TCR beta chain was sequenced in a study of tumor-infiltrating lymphocytes in oesophageal squamous cell carcinoma. Ends included, the CDR3 has 9 residues. The germline gives CDR1 SGHRS, CDR2 YFSETQ. Of note for this clonotype: The CDR3 ends on some other residue instead of the conserved phenylalanine or tryptophan, so this is likely a read error. The DNA is omitted, as the CDR3 cannot be located on it reliably, and the CDR3 follows TCRdb's listing.

Using its own MiXCR run on the PCR reads, TCRdb lists one record per CDR3 protein. The sample has approximately 13,000 distinct CDR3 sequences; 52% are singletons. The sample comprised esophageal tumor tissue. The gene calls are TRBV5-1 and TRBJ1-5. This clonotype was obtained from a female donor with esophageal squamous cell carcinoma. This chain's CDR3 is CASSLVGGI.